A single sample gave rise to the 11 T cell receptor beta chains below, sequenced in a study of cytomegalovirus exposure and HLA in healthy donors. In the PCR, 60 Vbeta and 13 Jbeta primers were used. The repertoire was sequenced with immunoSEQ multiplex PCR; TCRdb's copy has only in-frame clones and lacks some. The table lists about 70,000 clones, over 70% of them singletons. Input material: PBMCs. The receptors shown here come from a human donor in good health.

The chain joins TRBV29-1 to TRBJ2-3, with 7 bases fitting TRBD1. This CDR3 region has 14 residues. Losses at the gene ends were 4 bases for V and 5 bases for J; bases not matched to a gene: 9. Germline-derived CDR1 and CDR2 are SQVTM and ANQGSEA. CDR3 amino acids: CSVVISGGKDTQYF. In DNA form, the CDR3 reads TGCAGCGTTGTAATTTCAGGGGGTAAAGATACGCAGTATTTT.

The CDR3 bases are TGTGCCCTGACATTAGGAGGGTCCCCATATGGCTACACCTTC. This translates into CALTLGGSPYGYTF. The rearrangement links TRBV30 to TRBJ1-2; D gene uncertain. The CDR3 has 14 amino acids. V shed 8 bases and J shed 5 bases, with 21 bases lying between them. Germline V CDR1 and CDR2: GTSNPN, SVGIG (reference sequence).

This clone was picked up a small number of times. This sample includes further DNA sequences coding for the same CDR3. This rearrangement joins TRBV28 to TRBJ1-2, with D maybe TRBD1 (6 bases). CDR3 size: 13 residues. Trimming pared 3 bases from V and 6 bases from J, leaving 11 bases between. Germline V gene data show CDR1 as MDHEN and CDR2 as SYDVKM. CDR3 region: CASSFSQGHGYTF. The CDR3 DNA reads TGTGCCAGCAGTTTTTCACAGGGTCATGGCTACACCTTC.

The V and J genes are TRBV2 and TRBJ1-3; TRBD1 agrees at 8 bases. The CDR3 totals 14 residues. V lost 6 bases to trimming and J lost 4 bases; unmatched junction nucleotides: 5. Germline V gene lookup returns CDR1 SNHLY and CDR2 FYNNEI. For the CDR3, the DNA is TGTGCCAGCAGCGAGACAGGGGCAGGAAACACCATATATTTT. This encodes CASSETGAGNTIYF.

As for this clone: A read error may produce the germline difference seen at one junction end. The V and J genes are TRBV5-1 and TRBJ2-4, with D perhaps matching TRBD2 (6 bases). Looked up from germline, CDR1 is SGHRS and CDR2 is YFSETQ. CDR3 length: 16 amino acids. This chain's CDR3 is CASSLGDFGAKSIQYF. The CDR3 DNA is TGCGCCAGCAGCTTGGGGGACTTTGGGGCAAAAAGCATTCAGTACTTC.

This clone was seen more than once but under ten times. This chain links TRBV5-6 with TRBJ2-5, with TRBD1 matching over 10 bases. Germline-derived CDR1 and CDR2 are SGHDT and YYEEEE. The CDR3 runs to 14 residues. V dropped 3 bases and J dropped 5; count of bases not matched to a gene: 4. The CDR3 is CASSWGTGAETQYF. CDR3 nucleotide sequence: TGTGCCAGCAGCTGGGGGACAGGGGCGGAGACCCAGTACTTC.

This chain connects TRBV25-1 to TRBJ1-5, with a tentative D call TRBD1 (5 bases). Germline V CDR1 and CDR2: MGHDK, SYGVNS. Deletions cut 3 bases from V and 7 bases from J, with 13 bases between. The CDR3 loop spans 14 amino acids. The CDR3 sequence: CASSEGGVGQPQHF. CDR3 in DNA: TGTGCCAGCAGTGAGGGAGGGGTGGGCCAGCCCCAGCATTTT.

The CDR3 DNA follows: TGTGCCTGGAGTGTACAGGGGGCCGCAACTAATGAAAAACTGTTTTTT. It codes for CAWSVQGAATNEKLFF. The rearrangement links TRBV30 to TRBJ1-4; 9 bases agree with TRBD1. J gave up 0 bases and V 0 bases, and 2 bases lay outside the gene matches. Germline V gene data show CDR1 as GTSNPN and CDR2 as SVGIG (reference sequence). There are 16 residues in the CDR3.

This sequence joins TRBV10-2 and TRBJ2-2; TRBD2 matches at 13 bases. Trimming removed 5 bases from V and 6 bases from J; junction bases left unmatched: 3. This CDR3 spans 15 amino acids. Per germline, CDR1 WSHSY and CDR2 SAAADI. This CDR3 reads CASSLGLAGPGELFF. CDR3 nucleotides: TGCGCCAGCAGTTTGGGACTAGCGGGACCCGGGGAGCTGTTTTTT.

This clone was seen just once. This rearrangement joins TRBV30 to TRBJ1-1; D remains ambiguous. Trimming cost V 2 bases and J 1 base, with 17 bases left between them. Germline V lookup: CDR1 GTSNPN, CDR2 SVGIG (reference sequence). The CDR3 loop spans 16 amino acids. The CDR3 sequence is CAWSSFGSGPNTEAFF. Here the CDR3 DNA reads TGTGCCTGGAGTTCGTTCGGGAGTGGCCCGAACACTGAAGCTTTCTTT.

The chain employs TRBV30 and TRBJ2-1, with 11 bases that match TRBD2. V was clipped by 6 bases and J by 0 bases; unmatched bases: 7. In germline, CDR1 is GTSNPN, CDR2 SVGIG (reference sequence). This CDR3 comprises 16 residues. The CDR3 coding sequence is TGTGCCTGCCAGCTAGCGGGAGGTAGCTCCTACAATGAGCAGTTCTTC. It yields the protein CACQLAGGSSYNEQFF.